Listed below are T cell receptor beta chains from one sample, sequenced in a study of CD8 T cells in ankylosing spondylitis. TCRdb fed the 5' RACE reads into MiXCR, producing one record per CDR3 protein. The repertoire has around 140,000 distinct CDR3 sequences, over 15% of them found once; the top ten carry around a third. The material sequenced was blood, either unsorted or a sorted T cell fraction (not recorded which). Receptors were obtained from a male donor with ankylosing spondylitis. CDR3s include the opening cysteine and the closing phenylalanine or tryptophan. The order of the fields is CDR3 length, V gene, clone size, D gene, J gene, CDR3 DNA, CDR3 protein. The D gene is left open where the match is weak. Size values are once, few and many counts, or a class for expanded clones, and some rows have none.

>14|TRBV10-1|few|NA|TRBJ2-5
TGCGCCAGCAGTGAGTTATCCCCTCAAGAGACCCAGTACTTC
CASSELSPQETQYF
>11|TRBV29-1|many|NA|TRBJ2-7
TGCAGCGTGTGGTGGCTTGACGAGCAGTACTTC
CSVWWLDEQYF
>12|TRBV7-9|NA|NA|TRBJ1-2
TGTGCCAGCAGCTTCCAGGGAGATGGCTACACCTTC
CASSFQGDGYTF
>18|TRBV3-1|few|TRBD1|TRBJ2-2
TGTGCCAGCAGCCCGCCCCTTCCTCCGACAGGGTACACCGGGGAGCTGTTTTTT
CASSPPLPPTGYTGELFF
>16|TRBV12-3/TRBV12-4|few|NA|TRBJ2-3
TGTGCCAGCAGTTTGGGTCGGGGCGAGGGCGGAGATACGCAGTATTTT
CASSLGRGEGGDTQYF
>11|TRBV28|few|NA|TRBJ2-3
TGTGGTGTTTGGGGGACCGGGATGCAGTATTTT
CGVWGTGMQYF
>11|TRBV27|NA|TRBD2|TRBJ2-7
TGTGCCAGCAGAAGAGCGGGGGAGCAGTACTTC
CASRRAGEQYF
>19|TRBV9|NA|TRBD2|TRBJ2-6
TGTGCCAGCAGCGCCATGGGCGGGAGGGCCAACGCTGGGGCCAACGTCCTGACTTTC
CASSAMGGRANAGANVLTF
>16|TRBV12-3/TRBV12-4|NA|NA|TRBJ1-5
TGTGCCAGCAGTTTTGGGGTTGTAGTGTCAGGTAGGCCCCAGCATTTT
CASSFGVVVSGRPQHF
>14|TRBV29-1|NA|NA|TRBJ1-1
TGCAGCGTCTTCAAACAGGGACGGAACACTGAAGCTTTCTTT
CSVFKQGRNTEAFF
>13|TRBV28|NA|TRBD1|TRBJ1-6
TGTGCCAGCCGGGACAGGGATAATTCACCCCTCCACTTT
CASRDRDNSPLHF
>14|TRBV29-1|many|TRBD1|TRBJ2-1
TGCAGCGATGGACCAGGGGGCTCCTACAATGAGCAGTTCTTC
CSDGPGGSYNEQFF
>12|TRBV5-1|few|NA|TRBJ1-2
TGCGCCAGCGCGACGGTTAACTATGGCTACACCTTC
CASATVNYGYTF
>17|TRBV4-1|NA|TRBD1|TRBJ1-6
TGCGCCAGCAGCCAAGGGACAGGAAGAAACTATAATTCACCCCTCCACTTT
CASSQGTGRNYNSPLHF
>12|TRBV25-1|NA|NA|TRBJ2-5
TGTGCCAGCATGTCCCCCTATGGGACCCAGTACTTC
CASMSPYGTQYF
>13|TRBV25-1|once|TRBD1|TRBJ1-5
TGTGCCAGCAGTAAACAGGGGGATCAGCCCCAGCATTTT
CASSKQGDQPQHF
>13|TRBV29-1|NA|TRBD1|TRBJ1-3
TGCAGCGCCCAGGGGGGGGCTGGAAACACCATATATTTT
CSAQGGAGNTIYF
>16|TRBV6-5|NA|TRBD1|TRBJ1-2
TGTGCCAGCAGTTACTCGAAGGTGCTACAGGGGGATGGCTACACCTTC
CASSYSKVLQGDGYTF
>13|TRBV27|few|NA|TRBJ1-4
TGTGCCAGCAGTTTAAGTAAAGCTGGAAAACTGTTTTTT
CASSLSKAGKLFF
>15|TRBV7-9|few|NA|TRBJ2-5
TGTGCCAGCAGCTTAGCCGGAGCAACGGGAGAGACCCAGTACTTC
CASSLAGATGETQYF
>14|TRBV7-9|few|NA|TRBJ1-1
TGTGCCAGCCACCCTTGGGATTTGAACACTGAAGCTTTCTTT
CASHPWDLNTEAFF
>15|TRBV12-3/TRBV12-4|many|TRBD1|TRBJ2-7
TGTGCCAGCAGTAACCGGGACAGACGATCCTACGAGCAGTACTTC
CASSNRDRRSYEQYF
>16|TRBV6-1|NA|NA|TRBJ2-1
TGTGCCACCAGCACTTCCCAGGGAAGCTCCTACAATGAGCAGTTCTTC
CATSTSQGSSYNEQFF
>14|TRBV2|NA|TRBD1|TRBJ2-7
TGTGCCAGCCGACAGGGTCCTTACTCCTACGAGCAGTACTTC
CASRQGPYSYEQYF
>14|TRBV6-1|many|TRBD1|TRBJ2-3
TGTGCCAGCAGCCCGGGACAGCGGCCAGATACGCAGTATTTT
CASSPGQRPDTQYF
>15|TRBV12-5|NA|TRBD1|TRBJ2-7
TGTGCTAGTGGTACGCGACAGGGGATCTACGATGAGCAGTACTTC
CASGTRQGIYDEQYF